This T cell receptor (beta chain) was identified during a study of identical twins (dated by TCRdb to the mid-2010s). Regarding the complete study: The study deep-sequenced TCR alpha and beta repertoires from monozygotic twins, unrelated adults of various ages and cord blood to test whether fetal clonotypes persist. To rule out contamination, the twin experiments were replicated at different times with different library preparation protocols. The investigation overall reported the following: In beta out-of-frame sequences, excess twin sharing was weaker, because having fewer shared sequences lowered the signal-to-noise ratio. Conclusions relied on cross-sectional statistical analysis, since the same donors could not be followed over many years. Zero-insertion analyses could be partly confounded by invariant T cells such as MAIT and iNKT, though diverse VJ usage argued against such confounding for most clonotypes. Out-of-frame TCR alpha sequences shared between twins showed an excess of low generation-probability sequences compared with coincidental sharing between unrelated individuals. In monozygotic twins, recombination models systematically underestimated out-of-frame TCR alpha sharing, but the models matched the sharing seen between unrelated individuals. Abundant cord blood beta clonotypes carried fewer insertions; young adult naive repertoires showed a weaker similar trend, while memory repertoires showed none.

This clonotype was observed a handful of times. The specificity of this receptor is unknown. Base-call qualities are not available, and no considerably larger clone is one nucleotide away. The germline ends are 6 bases apart after V is trimmed by 0 bases and J by 3 bases. The germline V gene specifies MNHNS as CDR1 and SASEGT as CDR2. The CDR3 starts with the cysteine, ends with the phenylalanine, and has 14 residues. Solely the CDR3 DNA is kept, with 42 bases framed from the first base. Every donor in the study was a healthy Caucasian. The twin cohort comprised three pairs of female monozygotic twins, all aged about 18 to 30 years. Miltenyi CD45RO+ enrichment and human naive T-cell isolation kits were used to isolate memory (CD45RO+) and naive T cells from PBMC. Library preparation used 5' RACE. Sequencer: Illumina HiSeq 2000. Template switching added a universal primer binding site, and the final cDNA carried a unique molecular identifier that allowed TCR cDNA molecules to be counted accurately. Specific primers in the conserved constant-segment region were used to synthesize first-strand cDNA for TCR alpha and beta chains. To control for contamination, each cDNA library was double barcoded with a SMART-Mk sample barcode plus Illumina barcodes. Two successive PCR steps introduced TruSeq adapter sequences along with Illumina sample barcodes. The Illumina HiSeq platform was used with custom primers to sequence TCR alpha and beta cDNA libraries. The paper's data handling went like this. Raw reads were processed with MiGEC to extract unique molecular identifiers, and MiXCR was used to determine CDR3 positions. For each individual, recombination models were inferred using an EM algorithm with the repgenHMM and IGoR tools. Shared clonotype analysis was performed with the tcR package in R, normalizing sharing by the product of cloneset sizes. To study raw recombination free of thymic and clonal selection effects, out-of-frame nonproductive sequences were analyzed. TCRdb passed the public sequencing reads through fastp at Q25 and MiXCR, retaining productive beta sequences. Records with the same CDR3 protein are collapsed into one entry carrying the most frequent genes and DNA. TCRdb assigned the V and J calls; the authors' analysis was not used. This sample has 200,000 to 250,000 distinct CDR3 sequences in its table, and 5.5% to 8% of those were observed once. 3.5% to 4% of the sample belongs to the ten largest clones.

Another study also made use of these data, one on yellow fever vaccine responses in identical twins. As the second paper documents: The T cell response to vaccination in identical twins was reported by the authors to appear partly convergent and partly personalized. In the study, vaccine-responding T cell clones were precisely tracked in identical twins.

Here the chain combines TRBV6-1 and TRBJ2-1; no D gene can be assigned with confidence. The sequence came from a woman younger than 30 in good health. The specimen was memory (CD45RO+) T cells sorted from blood. The cell subset or site label, read with the paper, signifies: CD45RO+ enriched T cells. The CDR3 region reads CASSEAPSYNEQFF. The nucleotide sequence reads as follows: TGTGCCAGCAGTGAAGCGCCCAGCTACAATGAGCAGTTCTTC.